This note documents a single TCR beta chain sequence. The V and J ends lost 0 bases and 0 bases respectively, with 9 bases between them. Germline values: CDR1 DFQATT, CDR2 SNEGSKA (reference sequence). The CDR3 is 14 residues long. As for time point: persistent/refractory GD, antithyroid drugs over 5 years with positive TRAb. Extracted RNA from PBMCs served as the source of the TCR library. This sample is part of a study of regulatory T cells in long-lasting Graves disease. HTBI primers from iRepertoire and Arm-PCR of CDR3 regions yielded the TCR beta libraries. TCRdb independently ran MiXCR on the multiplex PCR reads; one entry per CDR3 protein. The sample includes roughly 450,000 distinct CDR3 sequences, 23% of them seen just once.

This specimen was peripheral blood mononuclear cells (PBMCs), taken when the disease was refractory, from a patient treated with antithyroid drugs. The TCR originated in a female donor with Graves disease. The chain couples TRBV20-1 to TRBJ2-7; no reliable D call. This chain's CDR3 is CSAREQVNSYEQYF. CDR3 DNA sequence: TGCAGTGCTAGAGAGCAGGTAAACTCCTACGAGCAGTACTTC.